The entry that follows covers one T cell receptor (beta chain) sequence. It lacks a known antigen. There are no base qualities to consult, and no much larger clone falls within one base. This sample was taken from a study of response to subunit inactivated influenza vaccine listed by TCRdb under 2018. For the study in its entirety: To follow how T cells responded to a trivalent subunit inactivated influenza vaccine, the researchers relied on deep quantitative profiling of the T cell receptor repertoire. Overall results and qualifications from the work: The authors proposed that each seasonal influenza vaccination may bring in only a limited number of new T cells.

The library was made by RT-PCR. The instrument given in TCRdb is Illumina HiSeq 2500. TCRdb trimmed the raw reads at Q25, called clones with MiXCR and kept productive beta chains. Records with the same CDR3 protein are collapsed into one entry carrying the most frequent genes and DNA. Recorded for this sample are roughly 190,000 distinct CDR3 sequences; around an eighth of them occurred a single time. Of the sample, roughly 24% is held by the ten largest clones. The germline V gene (reference sequence) supplies CDR1 DFQATT and CDR2 SNEGSKA. The CDR3 runs 15 amino acids, cysteine and phenylalanine included. The CDR3 DNA has 45 bases and is translated from base 1. Between the V and J ends, shortened by 0 bases and 4 bases respectively, the junction contains 15 bases.

The sample in question was CD8+ T cells sorted from PBMCs, obtained around 5 days after vaccination. The rearranged chain carries TRBV20-1 and TRBJ2-5; the D gene remains uncertain. The clonotype comes from a man aged 50 or older who received an inactivated influenza vaccine. Donor details come from another sample of the same person, matched by shared clones. In nucleotides, the sequence is TGCAGTGCTAGAGATTCGACTCACGGACGAGAGACCCAGTACTTC. The translation is CSARDSTHGRETQYF.